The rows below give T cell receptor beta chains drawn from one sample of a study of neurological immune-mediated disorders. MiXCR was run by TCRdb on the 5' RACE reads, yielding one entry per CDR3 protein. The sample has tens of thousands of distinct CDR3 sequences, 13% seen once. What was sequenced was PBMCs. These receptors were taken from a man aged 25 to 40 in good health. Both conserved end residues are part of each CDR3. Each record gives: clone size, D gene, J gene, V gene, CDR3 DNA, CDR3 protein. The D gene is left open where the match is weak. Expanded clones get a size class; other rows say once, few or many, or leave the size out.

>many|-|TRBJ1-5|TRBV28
TGTGCCAGCAGACCATTGGGACAGCCCCAGCATTTT
CASRPLGQPQHF
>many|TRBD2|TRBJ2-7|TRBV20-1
TGCAGTGCCCCGGGACTAGCGGGAACCTACGAGCAGTACTTC
CSAPGLAGTYEQYF
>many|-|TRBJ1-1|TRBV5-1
TGCGCCAGCAGCTTGGGTCGAGACATAAACACTGAAGCTTTCTTT
CASSLGRDINTEAFF
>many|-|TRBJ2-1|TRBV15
TGTGCCACCAGCAGAGCACTATTCAATGAGCAGTTCTTC
CATSRALFNEQFF
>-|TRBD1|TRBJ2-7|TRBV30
TGTGCCTGGGGCTCAGGGGGCGAGCAGTACTTC
CAWGSGGEQYF
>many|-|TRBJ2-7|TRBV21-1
TGTGCCAGCAGCAAAAAAGACGAGCGGGAGTCCCACGAGCAGTACTTC
CASSKKDERESHEQYF
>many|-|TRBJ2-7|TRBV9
TGTGCCAGCAGCGCGATACCGACAGAAGAGCAGTACTTC
CASSAIPTEEQYF
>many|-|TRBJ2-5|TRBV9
TGTGCCAGCAGCGGTACCCCCCGACTAGGAGAGACCCAGTACTTC
CASSGTPRLGETQYF
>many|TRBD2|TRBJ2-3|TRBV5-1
TGCGCCAGCAGCTTGAGGCCTAGCGGGACTAGCACAGATACGCAGTATTTT
CASSLRPSGTSTDTQYF
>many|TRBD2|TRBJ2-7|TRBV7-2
TGTGCCAGCAGCCCCACTCTAGCGGGAGGGGGCCACGAGCAGTACTTC
CASSPTLAGGGHEQYF
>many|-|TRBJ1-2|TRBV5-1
TGCGCCAGCAGCTTGGCCACGCCAGGCCTCTATGGCTACACCTTC
CASSLATPGLYGYTF